The 6 T cell receptor beta chains below were found in one sample sequenced in a study of cytomegalovirus exposure and HLA in healthy donors. Primers for the PCR totalled 60 Vbeta and 13 Jbeta. Only in-frame clones appear in the TCRdb table, and some are missing; sequencing was by immunoSEQ multiplex PCR. Altogether some 150,000 clones are present, 80% being singletons, with the ten largest covering roughly 1.3%. The sample consisted of PBMCs. These receptors were obtained from a woman in her 50s in good health and CMV-seronegative.

The rearrangement links TRBV7-2 to TRBJ2-7, with D tentatively TRBD2 (7 bases). The CDR3 has 14 residues. Germline lookup yields CDR1 SGHTA and CDR2 FQGNSA. The V gene lost 1 base and the J gene lost 4 bases, with 11 bases spanning the gap. CDR3 bases: TGTGCCAGCAGCTTAGAGGGGGGGCCATACGAGCAGTACTTC. This codes for CASSLEGGPYEQYF.

This clone has just one count. This chain links TRBV7-8 with TRBJ1-1, with D perhaps TRBD1 (6 bases). Trimming took off 1 base at V and 4 bases at J, with 10 bases between the two ends. Per germline, CDR1 SGHVS and CDR2 FQNEAQ. The CDR3 totals 14 residues. The CDR3 DNA is TGTGCCAGCAGCTTAGTACTAGGGGGCACTGAAGCTTTCTTT. Its protein is CASSLVLGGTEAFF. Full variable domain (missing parts from reference TRBV7-8 and TRBJ1-1): GAGVSQSPRYKVAKRGQDVALRCDPISGHVSLFWYQQALGQGPEFLTYFQNEAQLDKSGLPSDRFFAERPEGSVSTLKIQRTQQEDSAVYLCASSLVLGGTEAFFGQGTRLTVV.

For this clone: The same CDR3 also results from other DNA sequences found in this sample. The chain uses TRBV27 and TRBJ1-3; D is perhaps TRBD1 (5 bases). CDR3 length: 15 amino acids. Germline V gene data show CDR1 as MNHEY and CDR2 as SMNVEV (reference sequence). V lost 5 bases and J lost 1, with 12 bases in between. CDR3 sequence reads: CASSTDRRSGNTIYF. For the CDR3, the DNA is TGTGCCAGCAGTACCGACAGACGATCTGGAAACACCATATATTTT.

The V call is TRBV7-9, the J call TRBJ2-2; tentative D call: TRBD1 (5 bases). This CDR3 is 15 amino acids long. V was pared by 4 bases and J by 4 bases, with 13 bases between. Per the germline V gene, CDR1 is SEHNR and CDR2 is FQNEAQ (reference sequence). CDR3 region: CASSSQKTVTGELFF. The CDR3 DNA sequence: TGTGCCAGCAGCTCCCAAAAGACAGTCACCGGGGAGCTGTTTTTT.

This chain uses TRBV7-2 with TRBJ2-7; 9 bases are shared with TRBD2. Germline CDR1 and CDR2: SGHTA and FQGNSA. This CDR3 comprises 17 residues. The ends lost 5 bases at V and 2 bases at J; junction bases unmatched: 13. The CDR3 spells CASSPRPLAGETYEQYF. The CDR3 bases are TGTGCCAGCAGCCCTCGGCCCTTAGCGGGAGAGACCTACGAGCAGTACTTC.

This CDR3 reads CASSVASGARTEAFF. The CDR3, as DNA: TGTGCCAGCAGCGTAGCCTCGGGTGCAAGGACTGAAGCTTTCTTT. The chain has TRBV9 and TRBJ1-1; D is unclear. V shed 0 bases and J shed 5 bases, with 14 bases lying between them. Germline V gene lookup returns CDR1 SGDLS and CDR2 YYNGEE. The CDR3 covers 15 residues.